This passage covers 17 T cell receptor beta chains from one sample sequenced in a study of T cells in lung cancer brain metastases. TCRdb keeps only in-frame clones here, not all; method: immunoSEQ multiplex PCR. The profile shows roughly 920 clones, roughly 90% of them singletons. The specimen was tumor tissue from the primary lung tumor. These receptors were obtained from a woman in her 50s with non-small cell lung cancer.

The chain combines TRBV5-1 with TRBJ2-7, with 13 positions matching TRBD2. J lost 4 bases, V lost 0 bases, and 13 bases had no gene match. Germline V lookup: CDR1 SGHRS, CDR2 YFSETQ. This CDR3 has 19 amino acids. The CDR3 loop is CASSLGTMGLAGTAYEQYF. The CDR3 DNA reads as TGCGCCAGCAGCTTGGGAACTATGGGACTAGCGGGAACTGCATACGAGCAGTACTTC.

J is TRBJ2-7 and V is TRBV27; 9 bases map to TRBD1. Per the germline V gene, CDR1 is MNHEY and CDR2 is SMNVEV (reference sequence). This CDR3 region has 14 residues. With V trimmed by 3 bases and J by 4 bases, 4 bases remained unmatched. CDR3 in amino acids: CASSFGTGFYEQYF. DNA of the CDR3: TGTGCCAGCAGTTTCGGGACAGGGTTTTACGAGCAGTACTTC.

This clone was observed once. This chain uses TRBV7-2 with TRBJ2-3; D is uncertain. V gave up 5 bases and J gave up 0 bases, with 9 bases separating them. Germline assignment: CDR1 SGHTA and CDR2 FQGNSA. The CDR3 spans 14 residues. The CDR3 is CASSRSASTDTQYF. The CDR3 coding sequence is TGTGCCAGCAGCCGTAGTGCTAGCACAGATACGCAGTATTTT. Complete variable domain (other parts from reference TRBV7-2 and TRBJ2-3): GAGVSQSPSNKVTEKGKDVELRCDPISGHTALYWYRQSLGQGLEFLIYFQGNSAPDKSGLPSDRFSAERTGGSVSTLTIQRTQQEDSAVYLCASSRSASTDTQYFGPGTRLTVL.

The chain recombines TRBV5-6 with TRBJ1-2, with 7 bases aligning to TRBD1. This CDR3 contains 16 residues. CDR1 is SGHDT, CDR2 YYEEEE, per germline. With V trimmed by 1 base and J by 10 bases, 16 bases remained unmatched. For the CDR3, the DNA is TGTGCCAGCAGCTTGACCGCCTACGGGACAGCCACCGACTACACCTTC. Its protein product is CASSLTAYGTATDYTF.

The chain has TRBV27 and TRBJ1-2, with TRBD1 as a possible D gene (6 bases). Trimming took 4 bases from V and 5 from J, leaving 14 bases between them. This CDR3 region has 14 residues. Per germline, CDR1 MNHEY and CDR2 SMNVEV (reference sequence). Here the CDR3 reads CASSSIPGTYGYTF. DNA of the CDR3: TGTGCCAGCAGTTCTATCCCAGGGACATATGGCTACACCTTC.

The chain employs TRBV9 and TRBJ2-7, with TRBD1 matching 8 bases. Per the germline V gene, CDR1 is SGDLS and CDR2 is YYNGEE. The J segment lost 3 bases and the V segment lost 0 bases, leaving 11 bases of the junction unmatched. The CDR3 sequence is 17 residues long. The CDR3 DNA is TGTGCCAGCAGCGTAGGGCTTCGTGGGACAGGTGACTACGAGCAGTACTTC. Residues: CASSVGLRGTGDYEQYF.

The chain links TRBV2 to TRBJ2-7; D gene ambiguous. Germline V gives CDR1 SNHLY, CDR2 FYNNEI. The ends were cut back, 8 bases at V and 0 bases at J, with 11 bases in the middle. The CDR3 runs 13 residues. CDR3 nucleotides: TGTGCCAGCGTTAGGGCAGACTCCTACGAGCAGTACTTC. Amino acids: CASVRADSYEQYF.

This clone was counted between two and nine times. The chain recombines TRBV6-6 with TRBJ2-1; no definite D call. Germline CDR1 and CDR2: MNHNY and SVGAGI (reference sequence). This CDR3 has 13 amino acids. Trimming pared 5 bases from V and 6 bases from J, leaving 11 bases between. CDR3 sequence (DNA): TGTGCCAGCAGTCCTACAGCGCCCAATGAGCAGTTCTTC. This codes for CASSPTAPNEQFF.

The V gene is TRBV7-9, the J gene TRBJ1-2; no clear D. The CDR3 runs 13 residues. The germline V gene has CDR1 SEHNR and CDR2 FQNEAQ (reference sequence). Trimming shortened V by 3 bases and J by 4 bases, and 9 bases separated the two germline ends. CDR3 sequence (DNA): TGTGCCAGCAGCTTCCGGGGAGGCTATGGCTACACCTTC. Its protein product is CASSFRGGYGYTF.

This chain uses TRBV7-9 with TRBJ1-1; D perhaps matches TRBD1 (5 bases). The CDR3 has 14 residues. Germline V gene data show CDR1 as SEHNR and CDR2 as FQNEAQ (reference sequence). V was trimmed by 4 bases and J by 5 bases, leaving 14 bases between them. CDR3 protein: CASSSRVGETEAFF. CDR3 DNA sequence: TGTGCCAGCAGCTCCAGGGTCGGGGAGACTGAAGCTTTCTTT.

V is TRBV9 and J is TRBJ2-1, with 7 bases matching TRBD2. The V gene end was trimmed by 4 bases and the J gene end by 9 bases; junction bases not matched to a gene: 10. Germline values: CDR1 SGDLS, CDR2 YYNGEE. The CDR3 sequence is 14 residues long. CDR3 DNA sequence: TGTGCCAGCAGCCTCCGGGGAGGGGACGGTGAGCAGTTCTTC. It encodes CASSLRGGDGEQFF. Complete variable domain (other parts from reference TRBV9 and TRBJ2-1): DSGVTQTPKHLITATGQRVTLRCSPRSGDLSVYWYQQSLDQGLQFLIQYYNGEERAKGNILERFSAQQFPDLHSELNLSSLELGDSALYFCASSLRGGDGEQFFGPGTRLTVL.

This chain uses TRBV7-3 with TRBJ2-7; D is ambiguous. The CDR3 spans 15 residues. CDR1 and CDR2 from the germline V gene are SGHTA and FQGTGA. The V gene lost 0 bases and the J gene lost 2 bases, with 11 bases spanning the gap. CDR3 sequence reads: CASSLTYENTYEQYF. CDR3 DNA sequence: TGTGCCAGCAGCTTAACGTATGAGAATACCTACGAGCAGTACTTC.

This chain joins TRBV5-1 and TRBJ2-2, with 10 positions matching TRBD1. With V trimmed by 4 bases and J by 5 bases, 5 bases remained unmatched. Germline values: CDR1 SGHRS, CDR2 YFSETQ. The CDR3 length is 15 residues. CDR3 nucleotide sequence: TGCGCCAGCAGCCCCGGACAGGGGGGAACCGGGGAGCTGTTTTTT. Protein sequence: CASSPGQGGTGELFF.

The CDR3 spells CASSLLGEKLFF. The CDR3 DNA is TGTGCCAGCAGCTTGTTGGGTGAAAAACTGTTTTTT. The chain combines TRBV5-4 with TRBJ1-4; no firm D call. CDR1 is SGHNT, CDR2 YYREEE, per germline (reference sequence). V gave up 1 base and J gave up 7 bases, with 5 bases separating them. CDR3 size: 12 residues.

The chain is built from TRBV27 and TRBJ1-1; tentative D call: TRBD1 (5 bases). CDR1 is MNHEY and CDR2 is SMNVEV in the germline V gene (reference sequence). V gave up 3 bases and J gave up 8 bases, with 10 bases separating them. This CDR3 is built from 12 residues. Here the CDR3 DNA reads TGTGCCAGCAGTTTGGGGGGAAGGGAAGCTTTCTTT. This encodes CASSLGGREAFF.

The V gene is TRBV4-3, the J gene TRBJ1-2; TRBD1 is a possible D gene (5 bases). Looked up from germline, CDR1 is LGHNA and CDR2 is YSLEER. V was pared by 0 bases and J by 4 bases, with 12 bases between. The CDR3 is 15 residues long. This CDR3 is CASSQEGPVGYGYTF. The CDR3 nucleotides read TGCGCCAGCAGCCAAGAGGGGCCGGTGGGCTATGGCTACACCTTC.

The DNA for the CDR3 is TGTGCCAGCAGTCTCAGCCGACCCTACTATGGCTACACCTTC. It codes for CASSLSRPYYGYTF. The chain links TRBV27 to TRBJ1-2; D ambiguous. The CDR3 runs to 14 residues. V lost 5 bases and J 3 bases, leaving 13 bases between the germline ends. Germline V gene data show CDR1 as MNHEY and CDR2 as SMNVEV (reference sequence).